This TCR beta chain is from a study of cytomegalovirus exposure and HLA in healthy donors. With regard to this clone: Its antigen remains unknown.

CDR3 length: 13 residues. Trimming took off 2 bases at V and 5 bases at J, with 9 bases between the two ends. The germline gives CDR1 SGHVS, CDR2 FQNEAQ. PCR primers comprised 60 Vbeta and 13 Jbeta primers. The assay was immunoSEQ multiplex PCR, and TCRdb's table has in-frame clones only and misses some. The sample includes roughly 120,000 clones, around three quarters of them seen just once. Study-level points and caveats: In an earlier analysis, most TCR beta V segments were productive about 87% or about 30% of the time.

This sequence was found in a man younger than 45 in good health and CMV-seropositive. Material for sequencing was PBMCs. J is TRBJ1-2 and V is TRBV7-8; unclear D gene. The CDR3 spells CASSLPSGYGYTF. The CDR3 DNA reads TGTGCCAGCAGCTTACCCTCAGGTTATGGCTACACCTTC. Looking up the rest from reference TRBV7-8 and TRBJ1-2 gives the full variable domain: GAGVSQSPRYKVAKRGQDVALRCDPISGHVSLFWYQQALGQGPEFLTYFQNEAQLDKSGLPSDRFFAERPEGSVSTLKIQRTQQEDSAVYLCASSLPSGYGYTFGSGTRLTVV.